The rows below give T cell receptor beta chains drawn from one sample of a study of blood T cell repertoires in COVID-19. The repertoire was sequenced with immunoSEQ multiplex PCR; TCRdb's copy has only in-frame clones and lacks some. Of 200,000 or so clones in the sample, about 86% were seen once. Sequenced: PBMCs or T cells enriched from blood (not recorded which). These receptors originate from a woman between 40 and 50 years old with acute COVID-19. Both conserved end residues are part of each CDR3. Fields, in order: J gene, V gene, clone size, D gene, CDR3 DNA, CDR3 protein. The D gene is left open where the match is weak. The listing skips clone size in some rows; elsewhere it reads once, few, many or a size class.

TRBJ1-2 TRBV2 . . TGTGCCAGCACCGGGAGGGAGGGGCTCTATGGCTACACCTTC CASTGREGLYGYTF
TRBJ1-2 TRBV29-1 . . TGCAGCGTATTCCCATGGGAGTCCCCTTACACCTTC CSVFPWESPYTF
TRBJ1-5 TRBV19 . . TGTGCCAGTAGTATCGGCGGCGGGGGAGGAGGATGGCAGCCCCAGCATTTT CASSIGGGGGGWQPQHF
TRBJ2-1 TRBV5-1 . TRBD2 TGCGCCAGCAGCTTGCACGTACCGGGAGGGCCTATGTCCTACAATGAGCAGTTCTTC CASSLHVPGGPMSYNEQFF
TRBJ2-1 TRBV19 once . TGTGCCAGCTCAGGGAACCCTCGAGGATACAATGAGCAGTTCTTC CASSGNPRGYNEQFF
TRBJ2-3 TRBV27 . TRBD1 TGTGCCAGCAACCGGGACAGGGTTGCAGATACGCAGTATTTT CASNRDRVADTQYF
TRBJ2-5 TRBV7-3 . TRBD1 TGTGCCAGCAGCCCTGGACAGGAAGAGACCCAGTACTTC CASSPGQEETQYF
TRBJ2-2 TRBV3-1/TRBV3-2 . TRBD2 TGTGCCAGCAGCCAGGGACTAGTGGTCGGGGAGCTGTTTTTT CASSQGLVVGELFF
TRBJ2-5 TRBV15 . . TGTGCCACCAGCAGAGGAGGTTCCCCGCCCCGACAAGAGACCCAGTACTTC CATSRGGSPPRQETQYF
TRBJ2-4 TRBV9 . . TGTGCCAGCAGCGTAGGTGAGGGATTGAACATTCAGTACTTC CASSVGEGLNIQYF
TRBJ1-6 TRBV28 . . TGTGCCAGCAATTTACAAAATAATTCACCCCTCCACTTT CASNLQNNSPLHF
TRBJ2-7 TRBV15 . . TGTGCCACCAGCAGTTGGTCAGGGGAGAACTACGAGCAGTACTTC CATSSWSGENYEQYF
TRBJ1-2 TRBV7-6 . TRBD1 TGTGCCAGCAGCCTAGGACAGGGATTAAAGGGCTACACCTTC CASSLGQGLKGYTF
TRBJ2-1 TRBV10-3 . . TGTGCCATCAGTGCGGCGCTGGCGGGACTTCGCAATGAGCAGTTCTTC CAISAALAGLRNEQFF
TRBJ1-1 TRBV18 . TRBD1 TGTGCCAGCTCACCTAGGCAGGGGGCGCAGGGAGGCACTGAAGCTTTCTTT CASSPRQGAQGGTEAFF
TRBJ2-1 TRBV7-2 . TRBD2 TGTGCCAGCAGCGCATCCGGGGGGACGTACAATGAGCAGTTCTTC CASSASGGTYNEQFF
TRBJ2-3 TRBV6-4 . . TGTGCCAGCAGTGACTCGATCGGGGGTGTTACAGATACGCAGTATTTT CASSDSIGGVTDTQYF
TRBJ1-3 TRBV15 . . TGTGCCACCAGCAGAGTTTACGGCTCAGGCACTGGAAACACCATATATTTT CATSRVYGSGTGNTIYF
TRBJ1-6 TRBV5-6 once . TGTGCCAGCAGCCCGTCAACAGGGTCCGATAATTCACCCCTCCACTTT CASSPSTGSDNSPLHF
TRBJ2-5 TRBV7-9 . TRBD1 TGTGCCAGCAGCTCGGGACAGGGACAAGAGACCCAGTACTTC CASSSGQGQETQYF
TRBJ2-7 TRBV21-1 once . TGTGCCAGCAGCCCGAAAGGCGCCGACAGGGAATCCTACGAGCAGTACTTC CASSPKGADRESYEQYF
TRBJ2-7 TRBV4-2 . TRBD2 TGTGCCAGCAGCCAAGGGACTAGCGCAACCTACGAGCAGTACTTC CASSQGTSATYEQYF
TRBJ2-2 TRBV7-6 few TRBD1 TGTGCCAGCAGCTCACAGGGGCGGAACACCGGGGAGCTGTTTTTT CASSSQGRNTGELFF
TRBJ1-2 TRBV4-3 . . TGCGCCAGCAGGGCGGGCGTCTTCCACGCCTTC CASRAGVFHAF
TRBJ2-7 TRBV4-1 . . TGCGCCAGCAGCCAAGGGCATCCTTACGAGCAGTACTTC CASSQGHPYEQYF
TRBJ1-1 TRBV6-5 once TRBD1 TGTGCCAGCAGTTACTCAGGGGGCCGGACTGAAGCTTTCTTT CASSYSGGRTEAFF
TRBJ1-1 TRBV11-2 . . TGTGCCAGCAGCCCTTCTGACACTGAAGCTTTCTTT CASSPSDTEAFF